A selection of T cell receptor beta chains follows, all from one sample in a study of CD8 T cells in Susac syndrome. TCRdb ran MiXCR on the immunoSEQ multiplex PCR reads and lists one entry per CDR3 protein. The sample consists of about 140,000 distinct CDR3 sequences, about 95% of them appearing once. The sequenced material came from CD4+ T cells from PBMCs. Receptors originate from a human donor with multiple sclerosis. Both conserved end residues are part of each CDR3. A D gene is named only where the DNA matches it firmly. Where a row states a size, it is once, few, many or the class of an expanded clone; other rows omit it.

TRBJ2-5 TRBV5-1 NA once TGCGCCAGCAGCTTGGCTGGTAGTTGGGAGACCCAGTACTTC CASSLAGSWETQYF
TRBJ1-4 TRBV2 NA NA TGTGCCAGCAGTGTCCGCACAGGGGAAAAACTGTTTTTT CASSVRTGEKLFF
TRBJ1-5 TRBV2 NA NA TGTGCCAGCAGTACAAGGGAAAGGGCCAATCAGCCCCAGCATTTT CASSTRERANQPQHF
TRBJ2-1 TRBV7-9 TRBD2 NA TGTGCCAGCAGCTGGGTCCGGGGGGGCCGGAATGAGCAGTTCTTC CASSWVRGGRNEQFF
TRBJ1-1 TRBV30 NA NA TGTGCCTGGCAGGGAATCTATGAAGCTTTCTTT CAWQGIYEAFF
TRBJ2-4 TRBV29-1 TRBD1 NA TGCAGCGCCGAGGACAGGGCCAAAAACATTCAGTACTTC CSAEDRAKNIQYF
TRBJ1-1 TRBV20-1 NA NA TGCAGTGCTAGACCTCCAGGAGGACTGAACACTGAAGCTTTCTTT CSARPPGGLNTEAFF
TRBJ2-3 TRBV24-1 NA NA TGTGCCACCAGTGCGCGAGATACGCAGTATTTT CATSARDTQYF
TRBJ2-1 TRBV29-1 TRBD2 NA TGCAGCGTTGAAGATCATGGCGGGAGCAGACTAAGTGAGCAGTTCTTC CSVEDHGGSRLSEQFF
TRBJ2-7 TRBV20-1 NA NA TGCAGTGCCCGGAAAGTACAGGGATACGAGCAGTACTTC CSARKVQGYEQYF
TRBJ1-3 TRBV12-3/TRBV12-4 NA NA TGTGCCAGCAGGCCCTGGGGGGGAAACACCATATATTTT CASRPWGGNTIYF
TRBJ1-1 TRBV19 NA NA TGTGCCAGTAGTGTCCAGGCGGGAGGCACTGAAGCTTTCTTT CASSVQAGGTEAFF
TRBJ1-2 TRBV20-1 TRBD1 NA TGCAGTGCTAGAGACCAGGGACAGCACTATGGCTACACCTTC CSARDQGQHYGYTF
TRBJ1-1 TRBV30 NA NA TGTGCCTGGCTCCCGGGACAAAAGAACACTGAAGCTTTCTTT CAWLPGQKNTEAFF
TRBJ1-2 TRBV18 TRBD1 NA TGTGCCAGCTCACCCTCGGGACAGGGAAACTCCGGCTACACCTTC CASSPSGQGNSGYTF
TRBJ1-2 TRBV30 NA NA TGTGCCCAAAAATTCGGGAATCTCTATGGCTACACCTTC CAQKFGNLYGYTF
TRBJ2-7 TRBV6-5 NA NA TGTGCCAGCAGTTACTCGACTAGTGTCTCCTACGAGCAGTACTTC CASSYSTSVSYEQYF
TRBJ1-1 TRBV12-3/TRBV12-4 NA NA TGTGCCAGCAGTGCCAGGTTTGAAGCTTTCTTT CASSARFEAFF
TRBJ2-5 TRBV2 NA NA TGTGCCAGCAGTAATAACAGGGAAGTAGGGACCCAGTACTTC CASSNNREVGTQYF
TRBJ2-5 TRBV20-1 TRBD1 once TGCAGTGCTAGAAGGACAGGGTATTGGGAGACCCAGTACTTC CSARRTGYWETQYF
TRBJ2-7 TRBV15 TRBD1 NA TGTGCCACCAGAGGGGACAGGGAGCAGTACTTC CATRGDREQYF
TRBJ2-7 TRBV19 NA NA TGTGCCAGTAGTAGATACAGCGATTTCGGCTACGAGCAGTACTTC CASSRYSDFGYEQYF
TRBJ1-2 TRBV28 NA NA TGTGCCAGCAGACTCCGGACGGACACCTATGGCTACACCTTC CASRLRTDTYGYTF
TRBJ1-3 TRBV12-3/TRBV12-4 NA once TGTGCCAGCGGTGAAAGCGGTGGAAACACCATATATTTT CASGESGGNTIYF
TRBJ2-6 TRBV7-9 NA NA TGTGCCAGCAGCTTCCTCACCCGTACTTCTGGGGCCAACGTCCTGACTTTC CASSFLTRTSGANVLTF
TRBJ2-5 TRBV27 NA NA TGTGCCAGCAGTTTGGACACGGAAGAGACCCAGTACTTC CASSLDTEETQYF
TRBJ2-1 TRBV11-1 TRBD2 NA TGTGCCAGCAGCCCCGCAGGACTAGCGGACAATGAGCAGTTCTTC CASSPAGLADNEQFF
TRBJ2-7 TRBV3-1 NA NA TGTGCCAGCAGCCAAGAAACGGGGCCCCCCTACGAGCAGTACTTC CASSQETGPPYEQYF
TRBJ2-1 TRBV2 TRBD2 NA TGTGCCAGCAGTGAACAGACTAGCGGGGGGGCCTATGAGCAGTTCTTC CASSEQTSGGAYEQFF
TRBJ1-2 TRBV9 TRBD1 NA TGTGCCAGCAGCGCGCGCCGTACGACACAGGGGACTAACTATGGCTACACCTTC CASSARRTTQGTNYGYTF
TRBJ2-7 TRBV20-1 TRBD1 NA TGCAGTGCTAGAGGAGACCCGGGACAGGGTGACTACGAGCAGTACTTC CSARGDPGQGDYEQYF